A single sample is the source of the 12 T cell receptor beta chains below, sequenced in a study of cytomegalovirus exposure and HLA in healthy donors. 60 Vbeta and 13 Jbeta primers were used in PCR. TCRdb keeps only in-frame clones here, not all; method: immunoSEQ multiplex PCR. Found here are some 130,000 clones, approximately 80% of them singletons; the top ten hold 0.95% to 1.5%. Sequences were obtained from PBMCs. Receptors were obtained from a girl aged 2 to 10 in good health and CMV-seronegative.

DNA of the CDR3: TGTGCCAGTACGGGGGGTGGCAATCAGCCCCAGCATTTT. This gives the protein CASTGGGNQPQHF. This chain links TRBV19 with TRBJ1-5; the D gene is possibly TRBD1 (5 bases). Trimming took 7 bases from V and 2 from J, leaving 9 bases between them. The CDR3 extends over 13 amino acids. Germline loops: CDR1 LNHDA, CDR2 SQIVND (reference sequence).

This clone was picked up one time. The chain uses TRBV10-3 and TRBJ1-2, with 8 bases identical to TRBD1. The germline gives CDR1 ENHRY, CDR2 SYGVKD. The length of the CDR3 is 15 residues. V shed 10 bases and J 8 bases; nucleotides not matched to a gene: 18. The DNA of the CDR3 is TGTGCCACCAAGGGAAAACAGGGGGTACTTGGCGGCTACACCTTC. It translates to CATKGKQGVLGGYTF.

The gene calls are TRBV11-1 and TRBJ2-7, with TRBD1 matching 8 bases. Trimming took 3 bases from V and 1 from J; bases not matched to a gene: 17. Germline CDR1 SGHAT, CDR2 FQDESV (reference sequence). The CDR3 has 19 amino acids. The chain's CDR3 is CASSFRPGVGTGPSYEQYF. The DNA for the CDR3 is TGTGCCAGCAGCTTCCGCCCAGGGGTCGGGACAGGCCCATCCTACGAGCAGTACTTC.

This chain links TRBV28 with TRBJ2-1; TRBD1 might be the D (5 bases). This CDR3 has 15 residues. V lost 3 bases to trimming and J lost 0 bases, with 9 bases between them. Germline lookup yields CDR1 MDHEN and CDR2 SYDVKM. DNA for the CDR3: TGTGCCAGCAGTTTCGACAGTAGCTCCTACAATGAGCAGTTCTTC. This encodes CASSFDSSSYNEQFF.

The chain carries TRBV7-6 and TRBJ2-2; 8 positions agree with TRBD1. The germline CDR1 and CDR2 sequences are SGHVS and FNYEAQ. The CDR3 length is 16 residues. V trimming: 2 bases; J trimming: 3 bases; junction bases outside the gene matches: 5. CDR3 DNA sequence: TGTGCCAGCAGCTTAATTGGGACAGGCGACACCGGGGAGCTGTTTTTT. Residues: CASSLIGTGDTGELFF.

The V gene is TRBV13, the J gene TRBJ2-3; 10 bases fit TRBD2. CDR3 size: 17 residues. V was pared by 0 bases and J by 2 bases, with 5 bases of the junction left unmatched. CDR1 and CDR2 (germline): PRHDT, FYEKMQ (reference sequence). The CDR3 is CASSLGSGGYFTDTQYF. The CDR3, as DNA: TGTGCCAGCAGCTTAGGTAGCGGGGGGTACTTCACAGATACGCAGTATTTT.

V and J are TRBV5-1 and TRBJ2-3, with D maybe TRBD2 (6 bases). Per germline, CDR1 SGHRS and CDR2 YFSETQ. The CDR3 is 21 residues long. Trimming cost V 1 base and J 2 bases, with 29 bases left between them. The CDR3 spells CASSLKGPSGDQVSHTDTQYF. Here the CDR3 DNA reads TGCGCCAGCAGCTTGAAGGGACCCTCGGGAGACCAGGTTTCACACACAGATACGCAGTATTTT.

The rearrangement joins TRBV7-2 to TRBJ1-2, with a weak D call TRBD1 (6 bases). Trimming took 7 bases from V and 8 from J, leaving 20 bases between them. Germline-derived CDR1 and CDR2 are SGHTA and FQGNSA. The CDR3 runs 14 residues. The CDR3 DNA sequence: TGTGCCAGCAATCTCTCGCCAGGGGTATTGGGCTACACCTTC. Translated: CASNLSPGVLGYTF.

The rearrangement joins TRBV14 to TRBJ2-7; 7 nucleotides agree with TRBD1. Germline V gene data show CDR1 as SGHDN and CDR2 as FVKESK. The CDR3 is 13 residues long. The trim removed 3 bases at V and 7 bases at J, leaving 6 bases unmatched. CDR3 region: CASSQDRSGEQYF. In nucleotides, the CDR3 is TGTGCCAGCAGCCAGGACAGGTCGGGTGAGCAGTACTTC.

V and J are TRBV28 and TRBJ2-7; 10 positions agree with TRBD2. This CDR3 contains 17 residues. The ends lost 2 bases at V and 3 bases at J; junction bases unmatched: 10. Germline V gene data show CDR1 as MDHEN and CDR2 as SYDVKM. The chain's CDR3 is CASSLGKIAGGLYEQYF. DNA of the CDR3: TGTGCCAGCAGTTTAGGCAAAATAGCGGGAGGACTCTACGAGCAGTACTTC.

On this clone itself: At one end the junction does not follow the germline gene, possibly because of a read error. V and J are TRBV30 and TRBJ2-7, with a possible D match to TRBD1 (6 bases). The CDR3 loop spans 12 amino acids. Germline values: CDR1 GTSNPN, CDR2 SVGIG (reference sequence). CDR3 in DNA: TGTGCCTGGAGTACGGGACAACCTGAGCAGTGCTTC. This sequence encodes CAWSTGQPEQCF.

This clone appeared a few times. The chain links TRBV7-9 to TRBJ1-4; 7 positions agree with TRBD1. Unmatched junction bases numbered 18, after V lost 4 bases and J lost 7 bases. The CDR3 loop spans 18 amino acids. Germline V gene sequence: CDR1 SEHNR, CDR2 FQNEAQ (reference sequence). For the CDR3, the DNA is TGTGCCAGCAGCTCGAACAGGGGTGATCGATGGGAAGGTGAAAAACTGTTTTTT. This encodes CASSSNRGDRWEGEKLFF.